The source of this T cell receptor beta chain is a study of radiation and T cells in renal cell carcinoma. Repertoires were generated with immunoSEQ multiplex PCR, while TCRdb's copy carries only in-frame clones and drops some. The data hold approximately 94,000 clones, with 65% to 85% observed a single time. This sample's time point: baseline pretreatment blood. The treatment: 15 Gy SBRT to primary tumor, nephrectomy 4 weeks later. The CDR3 is 14 residues long. CDR1 and CDR2 from the germline V gene are SGHNT and YENEEA. J gave up 6 bases and V 3 bases, and 5 bases lay outside the gene matches. The source of this sequence is a man between 60 and 75 years old with renal cell carcinoma. The sequencing here drew on blood, taken from a patient whose treatment included radiotherapy and nephrectomy. V and J are TRBV11-3 and TRBJ2-7; 10 positions match TRBD2. The CDR3, as DNA: TGTGCCAGCAGCTTGGGAGCGGGAGGGGCCGAGCAGTACTTC. As protein: CASSLGAGGAEQYF.